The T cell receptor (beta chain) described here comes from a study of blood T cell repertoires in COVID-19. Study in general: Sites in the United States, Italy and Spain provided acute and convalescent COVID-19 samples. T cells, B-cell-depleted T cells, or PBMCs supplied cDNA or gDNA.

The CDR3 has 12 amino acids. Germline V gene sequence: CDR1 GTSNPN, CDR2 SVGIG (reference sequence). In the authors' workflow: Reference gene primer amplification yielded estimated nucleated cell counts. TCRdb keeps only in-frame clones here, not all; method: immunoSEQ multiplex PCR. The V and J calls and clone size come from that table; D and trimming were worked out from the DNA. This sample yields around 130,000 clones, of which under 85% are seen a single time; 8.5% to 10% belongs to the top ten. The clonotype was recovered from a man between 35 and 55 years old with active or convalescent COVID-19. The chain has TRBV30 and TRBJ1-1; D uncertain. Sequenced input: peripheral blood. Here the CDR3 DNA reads TGTGGAGGGTCGGCCCTGACGGCTGAAGCTTTCTTT. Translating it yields CGGSALTAEAFF.